This T cell receptor (beta chain) was profiled in a study of blood T cell repertoires in COVID-19. CDR3 length: 12 residues. V gave up 5 bases and J gave up 4 bases, with 7 bases separating them. In germline, CDR1 is KGHSH, CDR2 LQKENI. Original analysis: Quantification of nucleated cells was approximated via reference gene primer amplification. Repertoires were generated with immunoSEQ multiplex PCR, while TCRdb's copy carries only in-frame clones and drops some. V and J calls and clone size are those listed in that table; D and trimming were worked out from the DNA. This table holds 35,000 to 55,000 clones, 88% found once.

The sample consisted of peripheral blood. The TCR originated in a human donor in a cohort sampled during active COVID-19. The chain couples TRBV18 to TRBJ2-3; D is possibly TRBD2 (5 bases). CDR3 amino acids: CASSSRADTQYF. CDR3 in DNA: TGTGCCAGCTCATCGAGGGCAGATACGCAGTATTTT.